Described below is a single T cell receptor beta chain sequence and its context. This record belongs to a study of blood T cell repertoires in COVID-19. Whole-study context: Sources were T cells, B-cell-depleted T cells, or PBMCs; the material itself was cDNA or gDNA.

Measured with immunoSEQ multiplex PCR; TCRdb has only the in-frame clones, and not every one. Of tens of thousands of clones in the sample, 80% to 95% were seen once. The sample taken for sequencing was peripheral blood. The sequence was collected from a man of 80 years or more with acute or convalescent COVID-19.

The DNA for the CDR3 is TGTGCCTGGAGCCTCCCCGACAGGGTTAACTATGGCTACACCTTC. Protein: CAWSLPDRVNYGYTF. The gene calls are TRBV30 and TRBJ1-2; 7 bases align to TRBD1. The CDR3 has 15 residues. The germline gives CDR1 GTSNPN, CDR2 SVGIG (reference sequence). The V and J ends lost 3 bases and 1 base, in that order; junction bases with no gene match: 8.